This paragraph covers one T cell receptor (beta chain) sequence. No antigen is known for it. Base qualities are missing; no much larger clone stands one base away. The germline V and J ends show losses of 0 bases and 5 bases respectively, and no gene match explains 6 bases of the junction. The CDR3 runs 15 amino acids, cysteine and phenylalanine included. Just CDR3 DNA is preserved here, 45 bases in frame from base 1. CDR1 and CDR2 were assigned from the germline V gene as LGHNA and YSLEER. The library came from the immunoSEQ multiplex PCR assay. The table was pulled from immuneACCESS by TCRdb, which kept in-frame rearrangements only. Such tables lose some clones; where checked, under half of the loss comes from unresolved V genes, and the rest has no known cause. The sample has about 40,000 clones on record, over 80% of them singletons. The ten largest clones represent 5.2% of the sample. The record originates from a study of T cell changes during pregnancy in multiple sclerosis (dated by TCRdb to about 2019). About the study as a whole: In women with multiple sclerosis, the researchers looked at how the T cell repertoire shifted as pregnancy progressed.

The specimen comprised peripheral blood, sampled in the first trimester of pregnancy. This chain joins TRBV4-3 to TRBJ2-7, and 8 junction bases match TRBD1. This clonotype was sampled from a female donor in good health, enrolled as a control in a pregnancy study. The DNA sequence is TGCGCCAGCAGCCAAGATAGGACAGGGAACAACGAGCAGTACTTC. Translated, it gives CASSQDRTGNNEQYF.